This is a list of T cell receptor beta chains from one sample in a study of beta chain features in type 1 diabetes. Sequencing was performed with immunoSEQ multiplex PCR; in TCRdb, only in-frame clones are kept and a portion is missing. The sample contains about 140,000 clones, roughly 10% of which appear only once. Sequencing input: central memory CD4+ T cells from blood. These receptors all come from a woman in her thirties or forties in good health. The CDR3 runs from the conserved cysteine through the conserved F or W. The order of the fields is CDR3 length, V gene, D gene, J gene, clone size, CDR3 DNA, CDR3 protein. The D gene is left open where the match is weak. Rows give clone size only sometimes, using once, few, many, or a class for an expanded clone.

>17|TRBV28|TRBD1|TRBJ2-7|few
TGTGCCAGCAGTTTAATATCCGGGACAGGGGGCTACTACGAGCAGTACTTC
CASSLISGTGGYYEQYF
>14|TRBV6-6|NA|TRBJ2-3|few
TGTGCCAGCAGTTCTACGGGGGGCGCAGATACGCAGTATTTT
CASSSTGGADTQYF
>11|TRBV5-4|NA|TRBJ2-1|NA
TGTGCCAACAGCTTTAACGAGGAGGAATTCTTC
CANSFNEEEFF
>14|TRBV25-1|NA|TRBJ1-2|few
TGTGCCAGCAGTGAATTCGGGTTGGGTAATGGCTACACCTTC
CASSEFGLGNGYTF
>15|TRBV9|TRBD2|TRBJ2-3|few
TGTGCCAGCAGCCCGAGGGACCCCCGGGGGGGTACGCAGTATTTT
CASSPRDPRGGTQYF
>13|TRBV7-6|NA|TRBJ2-5|NA
TGTGCCAGCAGCCGGCGGGTCCAGGAGACCCAGTACTTC
CASSRRVQETQYF
>15|TRBV19|NA|TRBJ2-7|NA
TGTGCCAGTAGTATTGAGGCAGGGGCCTCCTACGAGCAGTACTTC
CASSIEAGASYEQYF
>14|TRBV7-9|NA|TRBJ2-3|NA
TGTGCCAGCAGCTTAAGAACTTTGCCAGATACGCAGTATTTT
CASSLRTLPDTQYF
>16|TRBV7-2|TRBD2|TRBJ2-7|NA
TGTGCCAGCAGCCTCATTAGCGGGGCTTTCTCCTACGAGCAGTACTTC
CASSLISGAFSYEQYF
>14|TRBV19|TRBD1|TRBJ1-2|few
TGTGCCAGTAGTTCCCCCGGGACAGCCCCTGGCTACACCTTC
CASSSPGTAPGYTF
>13|TRBV18|NA|TRBJ2-7|few
TGTGCCAGCTCACCGACGGGGGTAAACGAGCAGTACTTC
CASSPTGVNEQYF
>16|TRBV27|NA|TRBJ1-5|few
TGTGCCAGCAGTCCCCAATGGCAGGGCCTCGGTCAGCCCCAGCATTTT
CASSPQWQGLGQPQHF
>13|TRBV6-1|NA|TRBJ2-3|few
TGTGCCAGCAGTTCCCAACGGGCAGATACGCAGTATTTT
CASSSQRADTQYF
>15|TRBV7-8|TRBD1|TRBJ1-4|few
TGTGCCAGCAGCTTAGAGACAGGGAGAAATGAAAAACTGTTTTTT
CASSLETGRNEKLFF
>14|TRBV7-2|TRBD2|TRBJ2-5|few
TGTGCCAGCAGCTTAAGCGGGGTGGAGGAGACCCAGTACTTC
CASSLSGVEETQYF
>17|TRBV5-1|TRBD2|TRBJ2-3|few
TGCGCCAGCAGCTCCGCGGTAGCGGGGGGACGCACAGATACGCAGTATTTT
CASSSAVAGGRTDTQYF
>15|TRBV5-4|TRBD2|TRBJ2-3|few
TGTGCCAGCAGCTTTAGCGGGGTTAGCACAGATACGCAGTATTTT
CASSFSGVSTDTQYF
>14|TRBV5-4|TRBD2|TRBJ2-7|NA
TGTGCCAGCAGCTGGGATAGCGGGCCCTACGAGCAGTACTTC
CASSWDSGPYEQYF
>15|TRBV5-8|TRBD2|TRBJ2-3|NA
TGTGCCAGCAGTGCTAGCGGGGGGGTAAGAGATACGCAGTATTTT
CASSASGGVRDTQYF
>14|TRBV7-6|NA|TRBJ2-7|NA
TGTGCCAGCAGCCTCGGACAGAGCTCCTACGAGCAGTACTTC
CASSLGQSSYEQYF
>15|TRBV4-1|TRBD1|TRBJ2-1|NA
TGCGCCAGCAGCCAATCCGGGACAGGATACAATGAGCAGTTCTTC
CASSQSGTGYNEQFF
>12|TRBV9|NA|TRBJ2-3|few
TGTGCCAGCAGCGTAGGGGCGGATACGCAGTATTTT
CASSVGADTQYF
>15|TRBV10-1|NA|TRBJ1-1|NA
TGCGCCAGCAGTGACCTAAGAGGGAGGAACACTGAAGCTTTCTTT
CASSDLRGRNTEAFF
>15|TRBV6-5|TRBD2|TRBJ2-3|NA
TGTGCCAGCAGTACCGGGACTAGTTTCACAGATACGCAGTATTTT
CASSTGTSFTDTQYF
>15|TRBV28|TRBD1|TRBJ1-5|few
TGTGCCAGCAGCCCACCCGGGACAGGGAAAAAGCCCCAGCATTTT
CASSPPGTGKKPQHF
>17|TRBV4-1|TRBD2|TRBJ2-3|few
TGCGCCAGCAGCCCCGCGGGGGGCCATACATTGGCAGATACGCAGTATTTT
CASSPAGGHTLADTQYF
>16|TRBV18|NA|TRBJ1-2|few
TGTGCCAGCTCACTCACCGTTGATGGCTCTAACTATGGCTACACCTTC
CASSLTVDGSNYGYTF
>15|TRBV11-2|TRBD2|TRBJ2-2|few
TGTGCCAGCAGCCCGCGGGGGGGCCGGGACGGGGAGCTGTTTTTT
CASSPRGGRDGELFF
>13|TRBV2|NA|TRBJ1-5|NA
TGTGCCAGCAGTGCAGGTCACAATCAGCCCCAGCATTTT
CASSAGHNQPQHF